This is a list of T cell receptor beta chains from one sample in a study of Tregs in tolerant kidney transplant recipients. Generated by immunoSEQ multiplex PCR, the TCRdb table keeps only in-frame clones and is missing some. The sample lists under 95,000 clones; around 93% were seen once. The starting material was Tregs from blood, obtained before the transplant. These receptor sequences come from a human donor who received a combined kidney and bone marrow transplant. Both conserved end residues are part of each CDR3.

J,V,CDR3
TRBJ2-1,TRBV9,CASSVGQTRDYNEQFF
TRBJ2-7,TRBV29-1,CSVELSNYEQYF
TRBJ2-7,TRBV14,CASSEGPSPTNAEQYF
TRBJ2-6,TRBV7-3,CASSSGTVSGANVLTF
TRBJ2-5,TRBV5-1,CASSPGSETQYF
TRBJ2-3,TRBV10-3,CAISDHLAGREGANTQYF
TRBJ2-2,TRBV5-1,CASSSANTGELFF
TRBJ1-4,TRBV7-7,CASSPQGLTNEKLFF
TRBJ2-5,TRBV18,CASSPRVSAGETQYF
TRBJ2-7,TRBV28,CASKLAGSSYEQYF
TRBJ2-1,TRBV25-1,CASSAPIGGLGGEQFF
TRBJ2-2,TRBV6-1,CASSEATGAWTGELFF
TRBJ1-5,TRBV28,CASSSGTGVGSNQPQHF
TRBJ1-5,TRBV11-3,CASSSRTGAVNQPQHF
TRBJ2-2,TRBV5-1,CASSLSSSSSLTGELFF
TRBJ2-1,TRBV19,CASSIVVWVEQFF
TRBJ2-1,TRBV7-2,CASSLESGTYNEQFF
TRBJ2-2,TRBV5-5,CASTRVYGLAGEIGELFF
TRBJ2-7,TRBV20-1,CSASPTYEQYF
TRBJ2-3,TRBV14,CASSQLGITDTQYF
TRBJ2-1,TRBV4-1,CASSQGPSGSYNEQFF
TRBJ2-7,TRBV28,CASSPGQGGYEQYF
TRBJ1-5,TRBV30,CAWNEDKGQPQHF
TRBJ1-4,TRBV27,CASRQGVNEKLFF
TRBJ1-2,TRBV6-5,CASSGMTRGLGYTF
TRBJ2-3,TRBV29-1,CSVDKRRSDTQYF
TRBJ2-2,TRBV11-2,CASSRGFGTGELFF